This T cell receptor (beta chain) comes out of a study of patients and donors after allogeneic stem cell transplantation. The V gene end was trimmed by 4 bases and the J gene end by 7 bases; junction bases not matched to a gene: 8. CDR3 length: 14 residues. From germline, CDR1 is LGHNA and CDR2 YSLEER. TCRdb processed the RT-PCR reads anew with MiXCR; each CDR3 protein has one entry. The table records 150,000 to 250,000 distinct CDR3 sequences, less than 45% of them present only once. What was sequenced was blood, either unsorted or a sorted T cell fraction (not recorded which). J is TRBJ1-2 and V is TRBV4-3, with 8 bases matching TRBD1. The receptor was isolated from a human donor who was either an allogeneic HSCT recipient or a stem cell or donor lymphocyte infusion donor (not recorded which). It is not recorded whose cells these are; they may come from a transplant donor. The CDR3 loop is CASSRNSGGPGYTF. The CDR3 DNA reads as TGCGCCAGCAGCCGGAACTCAGGGGGCCCTGGCTACACCTTC.